This is a list of T cell receptor beta chains from one sample in a study of cytomegalovirus exposure and HLA in healthy donors. Profiling relied on immunoSEQ multiplex PCR, and the TCRdb table lists in-frame clones only, not all of them. The profile covers over 150,000 clones, with 75% to 90% appearing a single time and about 4.7% taken by the ten largest. The sequenced sample was PBMCs. Receptors originate from a man aged 25 to 40 in good health and CMV-seronegative. CDR3s include the opening cysteine and the closing phenylalanine or tryptophan. The D gene is left open where the match is weak. The size of a clone is reported for some rows only, either as once, few or many, or as a class for expanded clones.

>TRBV5-4|-|TRBJ2-2|-
CASSLFGGELFF
TGTGCCAGCAGCTTGTTCGGCGGGGAGCTGTTTTTT
>TRBV18|-|TRBJ1-5|-
CASSSNRVNQPQHF
TGTGCCAGCTCTTCCAACAGGGTCAATCAGCCCCAGCATTTT
>TRBV5-6|-|TRBJ2-1|TRBD2
CASNVRAGVVGEQFF
TGTGCCAGCAACGTGCGAGCGGGAGTAGTAGGTGAGCAGTTCTTC
>TRBV25-1|few|TRBJ2-5|TRBD2
CASSESGRATQYF
TGTGCCAGCAGTGAATCCGGGAGGGCGACCCAGTACTTC
>TRBV7-9|once|TRBJ1-4|-
CASSYREGEKLFF
TGTGCCAGCAGCTATCGGGAGGGGGAAAAACTGTTTTTT
>TRBV27|-|TRBJ1-3|TRBD1
CASSPYTGGGGNTIYF
TGTGCCAGCAGTCCTTATACAGGGGGCGGTGGAAACACCATATATTTT
>TRBV19|once|TRBJ1-4|-
CASSQRIRTSTASEKLFF
TGTGCCAGCTCACAAAGAATACGGACTAGCACGGCGAGTGAAAAACTGTTTTTT
>TRBV7-9|-|TRBJ2-5|TRBD1
CASSSPGQGETQYF
TGTGCCAGCAGCTCGCCGGGACAGGGAGAGACCCAGTACTTC
>TRBV19|few|TRBJ1-2|-
CASMGGPHGYTF
TGTGCCAGTATGGGGGGGCCCCATGGCTACACCTTC
>TRBV19|-|TRBJ1-1|-
CASKDRFQAFF
TGTGCCAGTAAAGATCGGTTCCAAGCTTTCTTT
>TRBV28|-|TRBJ1-2|TRBD1
CASSPLPGQGRIGYTF
TGTGCCAGCAGTCCCCTCCCGGGACAGGGGAGGATTGGCTACACCTTC
>TRBV27|-|TRBJ1-4|-
CASSLTFATNEKLFF
TGTGCCAGCAGTCTTACTTTTGCAACTAATGAAAAACTGTTTTTT
>TRBV5-6|-|TRBJ2-1|-
CASSPARALIYNEQFF
TGTGCCAGCAGCCCGGCCAGGGCACTGATATACAATGAGCAGTTCTTC
>TRBV18|-|TRBJ1-2|TRBD1
CASSPDRAYGYTF
TGTGCCAGCTCACCGGACAGGGCTTATGGCTACACCTTC
>TRBV30|-|TRBJ2-3|TRBD2
CAWDSGSDTQYF
TGTGCCTGGGATAGCGGGAGCGATACGCAGTATTTT
>TRBV6-4|once|TRBJ2-7|TRBD2
CATALAGDGSYEQYF
TGTGCCACCGCCCTAGCGGGAGATGGCTCCTACGAGCAGTACTTC
>TRBV7-2|-|TRBJ1-2|-
CASSLGPQGNGYTF
TGTGCCAGCAGCTTAGGCCCACAGGGTAATGGCTACACCTTC
>TRBV14|-|TRBJ2-7|TRBD1
CASSLGTGVTYEQYF
TGTGCCAGCAGCCTCGGGACAGGGGTAACCTACGAGCAGTACTTC
>TRBV19|-|TRBJ1-1|-
CASSIGGGTEAFF
TGTGCCAGTAGTATAGGCGGGGGCACTGAAGCTTTCTTT
>TRBV6-5|-|TRBJ2-7|TRBD1
CASSPDRRRTYEQYF
TGTGCCAGCAGTCCGGACAGGAGGAGGACCTACGAGCAGTACTTC
>TRBV28|-|TRBJ1-5|-
CASSLILQMGNQPQHF
TGTGCCAGCAGTTTAATCTTACAAATGGGCAATCAGCCCCAGCATTTT
>TRBV28|-|TRBJ2-7|-
CASSRRQNPLVYEQYF
TGTGCCAGCAGCCGCAGACAGAACCCCTTGGTCTACGAGCAGTACTTC
>TRBV6-1|few|TRBJ2-7|-
CASSDDRSSYEQYF
TGTGCCAGCAGTGACGACAGGAGCTCCTACGAGCAGTACTTC
>TRBV6-5|-|TRBJ1-1|-
CASRRRTVQRGRAFF
TGTGCCAGCAGACGCCGGACAGTCCAGCGGGGTAGAGCTTTCTTT
>TRBV19|-|TRBJ2-1|-
CASSTSYNEQFF
TGTGCCAGTAGTACCAGCTACAATGAGCAGTTCTTC
>TRBV2|-|TRBJ1-2|-
CASSDNAGAYGYTF
TGTGCCAGCAGTGATAATGCTGGAGCCTATGGCTACACCTTC
>TRBV10-3|-|TRBJ2-7|-
CAALGQNPYEQYF
TGTGCCGCCCTCGGACAAAATCCTTACGAGCAGTACTTC
>TRBV7-8|once|TRBJ2-1|TRBD2
CASSLVVALAGGSNEQFF
TGTGCCAGCAGCTTAGTAGTGGCGCTAGCGGGGGGGAGCAATGAGCAGTTCTTC
>TRBV5-6|-|TRBJ1-2|-
CASSLVQGGGYTF
TGTGCCAGCAGCTTGGTTCAGGGAGGCGGCTACACCTTC
>TRBV7-9|-|TRBJ2-1|TRBD1
CASSLGTGSYNEQFF
TGTGCCAGCAGCTTAGGGACAGGATCTTACAATGAGCAGTTCTTC
>TRBV6-1|-|TRBJ2-7|TRBD1
CASSAPGQGPYEQYF
TGTGCCAGCAGTGCCCCGGGACAGGGACCCTACGAGCAGTACTTC
>TRBV16|-|TRBJ1-5|-
CASSRRYSNQPQHF
TGTGCCAGCAGCCGGAGATATAGCAATCAGCCCCAGCATTTT
>TRBV6-1|-|TRBJ2-7|TRBD2
CASSRGLAGSF
TGTGCCAGCAGTCGAGGACTAGCGGGGAGCTTC
>TRBV28|-|TRBJ2-1|-
CASREGTNNEQFF
TGTGCCAGCAGAGAGGGAACCAACAATGAGCAGTTCTTC
>TRBV30|-|TRBJ2-7|-
CAWSVGPYEQYF
TGTGCCTGGAGTGTGGGCCCCTACGAGCAGTACTTC
>TRBV7-9|-|TRBJ1-1|TRBD1
CASSPLQGTETEAFF
TGTGCCAGCAGCCCCTTACAGGGGACGGAAACTGAAGCTTTCTTT
>TRBV14|-|TRBJ1-5|-
CASNQQGEPQHF
TGTGCCAGCAACCAACAGGGCGAGCCCCAGCATTTT
>TRBV28|-|TRBJ2-7|-
CASSFAYVEFSYEQYF
TGTGCCAGCAGTTTTGCGTACGTGGAGTTCTCCTACGAGCAGTACTTC
>TRBV28|-|TRBJ2-1|-
CASSLGYSGGYNEQFF
TGTGCCAGCAGTTTAGGATATAGCGGAGGATACAATGAGCAGTTCTTC
>TRBV28|-|TRBJ2-5|-
CASSLLQGKETQYF
TGTGCCAGCAGTTTACTACAGGGCAAAGAGACCCAGTACTTC
>TRBV6-1|-|TRBJ2-3|-
CASSDSGRTDTQYF
TGTGCCAGCAGTGATAGCGGCCGCACAGATACGCAGTATTTT
>TRBV4-3|-|TRBJ1-5|TRBD1
CASSQRPGTGENQPQHF
TGCGCCAGCAGCCAGAGGCCTGGGACAGGGGAGAATCAGCCCCAGCATTTT
>TRBV27|once|TRBJ2-3|-
CASSLGPTSTDTQYF
TGTGCCAGCAGTTTAGGGCCAACTAGCACAGATACGCAGTATTTT
>TRBV7-9|once|TRBJ2-7|TRBD2
CASRKAGEYEQYF
TGTGCCAGCAGGAAGGCGGGGGAGTACGAGCAGTACTTC
>TRBV9|-|TRBJ1-2|-
CASSVGSAVHYGYTF
TGTGCCAGCAGCGTAGGATCGGCGGTTCACTATGGCTACACCTTC
>TRBV28|-|TRBJ1-5|-
CASSILLRQTEPQHF
TGTGCCAGCAGTATTCTCTTGCGCCAAACGGAGCCCCAGCATTTT
>TRBV2|-|TRBJ1-3|TRBD1
CASSLTGGSGNTIYF
TGTGCCAGCAGCCTAACAGGGGGCTCTGGAAACACCATATATTTT
>TRBV5-1|-|TRBJ2-1|TRBD2
CASSISTSGGSSYNEQFF
TGCGCCAGCAGCATCTCGACTAGCGGGGGGAGCTCCTACAATGAGCAGTTCTTC
>TRBV5-5|few|TRBJ2-2|-
CASRQGPNTGELFF
TGTGCCAGCAGGCAGGGCCCGAACACCGGGGAGCTGTTTTTT
>TRBV18|-|TRBJ2-2|-
CASSPGIASVNTGELFF
TGTGCCAGCTCACCAGGTATCGCTAGCGTAAACACCGGGGAGCTGTTTTTT
>TRBV6-1|-|TRBJ2-7|TRBD1
CASSEVRGQEQYF
TGTGCCAGCAGTGAGGTCAGGGGGCAAGAGCAGTACTTC
>TRBV27|-|TRBJ2-7|TRBD1
CASRYRKGAYEQYF
TGTGCCAGCAGATATAGGAAGGGGGCTTACGAGCAGTACTTC